These 23 T cell receptor beta chains share one sample of origin, sequenced in a study of cytomegalovirus exposure and HLA in healthy donors. The PCR was carried out with 60 Vbeta primers and 13 Jbeta primers. Clones were sequenced by immunoSEQ multiplex PCR, and TCRdb holds only the in-frame ones, with some missing. This table holds 150,000 to 200,000 clones. Input material: PBMCs. Source of these receptors: a boy between 10 and 17 years old in good health and CMV-seronegative.

The chain uses TRBV4-2 and TRBJ2-1, with TRBD2 as a possible D gene (6 bases). The germline gives CDR1 LGHNA, CDR2 YNFKEQ. Trimming shortened V by 4 bases and J by 7 bases, and 17 bases separated the two germline ends. The CDR3 is 15 residues long. The CDR3 DNA reads TGTGCCAGCAGCCTGGGGACTTCAACCGGAAATGAGCAGTTCTTC. It translates to CASSLGTSTGNEQFF.

V gene TRBV4-1 combines with J gene TRBJ1-6; 9 positions match TRBD1. The V segment lost 1 base and the J segment 10 bases; nucleotides outside the gene matches: 5. Germline V gene lookup returns CDR1 MGHRA and CDR2 YSYEKL. The CDR3 length is 15 residues. CDR3 DNA sequence: TGCGCCAGCAGCCAAGGGGACAGGGAAGGGTCACCCCTCCACTTT. Amino acids: CASSQGDREGSPLHF.

The chain carries TRBV4-1 and TRBJ2-3, with D unresolved. The CDR3 is 12 amino acids. Deletions cut 1 base from V and 9 bases from J, with 8 bases between. Germline V gene data show CDR1 as MGHRA and CDR2 as YSYEKL. The CDR3 protein is CASSQVLQTQYF. The CDR3 bases are TGCGCCAGCAGCCAAGTTCTTCAGACGCAGTATTTT.

Here the CDR3 reads CASSPPSERGVSEAFF. CDR3 coding DNA: TGTGCCAGCAGCCCCCCGTCAGAACGGGGAGTTAGTGAAGCTTTCTTT. The chain joins TRBV4-2 to TRBJ1-1; D call uncertain. CDR1 and CDR2 from the germline V gene are LGHNA and YNFKEQ. The V and J ends lost 4 bases and 7 bases respectively, with 22 bases between them. The CDR3 loop spans 16 amino acids.

The V gene is TRBV9, the J gene TRBJ1-2; 7 bases agree with TRBD1. CDR3 length: 14 amino acids. Germline values: CDR1 SGDLS, CDR2 YYNGEE. With V trimmed by 3 bases and J by 2 bases, 4 bases remained unmatched. Here the CDR3 reads CASSAGQANYGYTF. CDR3 coding DNA: TGTGCCAGCAGCGCTGGACAGGCCAACTATGGCTACACCTTC. Full variable domain (outside the CDR3, taken from reference TRBV9 and TRBJ1-2): DSGVTQTPKHLITATGQRVTLRCSPRSGDLSVYWYQQSLDQGLQFLIQYYNGEERAKGNILERFSAQQFPDLHSELNLSSLELGDSALYFCASSAGQANYGYTFGSGTRLTVV.

The rearrangement links TRBV25-1 to TRBJ1-1; tentative D call: TRBD1 (6 bases). V was pared by 5 bases and J by 7 bases, with 11 bases between. This CDR3 has 12 amino acids. Germline V lookup: CDR1 MGHDK, CDR2 SYGVNS. CDR3 sequence reads: CASSTDRREAFF. DNA of the CDR3: TGTGCCAGCAGTACCGACAGGCGTGAAGCTTTCTTT.

The V gene is TRBV18, the J gene TRBJ1-1, with a possible D match to TRBD1 (5 bases). The CDR3 is made up of 15 amino acids. Between the trimmed V and J ends, which lost 2 bases and 1 base, there was a span of 11 bases. From germline, CDR1 is KGHSH and CDR2 LQKENI. CDR3 bases: TGTGCCAGCTCACCAAGGGGCAGTGAGAACACTGAAGCTTTCTTT. It encodes CASSPRGSENTEAFF.

This sequence joins TRBV15 and TRBJ2-3, with a tentative D call TRBD2 (6 bases). Trimming removed 4 bases at V and 3 bases at J, with 11 bases between. CDR3 length equals 14 residues. From germline, CDR1 is LNHNV and CDR2 YYDKDF (reference sequence). CDR3 nucleotides: TGTGCCACCAGCACCTCTGCGGGGACAGATACGCAGTATTTT. It is translated as CATSTSAGTDTQYF.

The CDR3 reads CASSFYDGNTIYF. The DNA of the CDR3 is TGTGCCAGCAGCTTCTATGATGGAAACACCATATATTTT. The V and J genes are TRBV7-2 and TRBJ1-3, with no clear D. From germline, CDR1 is SGHTA and CDR2 FQGNSA. The V and J ends lost 3 bases and 3 bases respectively, with 6 bases between them. CDR3 length: 13 amino acids.

The rearrangement links TRBV9 to TRBJ1-5, with D hard to call. Trimming shortened V by 0 bases and J by 2 bases, and 9 bases separated the two germline ends. CDR1 is SGDLS and CDR2 is YYNGEE in the germline V gene. This CDR3 comprises 15 residues. CDR3 amino acids: CASSVGPGGNQPQHF. The CDR3 nucleotides read TGTGCCAGCAGCGTAGGTCCCGGGGGCAATCAGCCCCAGCATTTT. The variable domain in full, completed from reference TRBV9 and TRBJ1-5, reads DSGVTQTPKHLITATGQRVTLRCSPRSGDLSVYWYQQSLDQGLQFLIQYYNGEERAKGNILERFSAQQFPDLHSELNLSSLELGDSALYFCASSVGPGGNQPQHFGDGTRLSIL.

J is TRBJ1-5 and V is TRBV11-2; 8 bases agree with TRBD1. This CDR3 spans 16 amino acids. V dropped 3 bases and J dropped 5; count of bases not matched to a gene: 9. CDR1 and CDR2 from the germline V gene are SGHAT and FQNNGV. The chain's CDR3 is CASSFEGGQGYQPQHF. The CDR3 DNA sequence: TGTGCCAGCAGCTTCGAAGGCGGACAGGGCTATCAGCCCCAGCATTTT.

The rearrangement joins TRBV7-3 to TRBJ1-4; 9 bases fit TRBD1. Germline V gene sequence: CDR1 SGHTA, CDR2 FQGTGA. The V segment lost 6 bases and the J segment 8 bases; nucleotides outside the gene matches: 10. The CDR3 contains 15 residues. CDR3 coding DNA: TGTGCCAGCAGACAGCCGGGACAGGGTACCGAAAAACTGTTTTTT. It translates to CASRQPGQGTEKLFF.

The chain links TRBV15 to TRBJ2-2; 7 bases align to TRBD2. Germline CDR1 LNHNV, CDR2 YYDKDF (reference sequence). This CDR3 contains 16 residues. The V and J ends lost 0 bases and 1 base, in that order; junction bases with no gene match: 2. The DNA for the CDR3 is TGTGCCACCAGCAGAGAACAGCGGGGGAACACCGGGGAGCTGTTTTTT. Encoded protein: CATSREQRGNTGELFF.

Remarks on this clone: Different DNA sequences within this sample yield the same CDR3. V and J are TRBV5-8 and TRBJ2-2, with D uncertain. The CDR3 is 14 residues long. The V end lost 0 bases, the J end lost 1 base, and 4 bases lay between the germline ends. Germline-derived CDR1 and CDR2 are SGHTS and YDEGEE. The CDR3 DNA is TGTGCCAGCAGCTTGGGACAGAACACCGGGGAGCTGTTTTTT. It codes for CASSLGQNTGELFF.

This rearrangement joins TRBV28 to TRBJ1-3, with 9 bases matching TRBD1. Trimming removed 6 bases from V and 0 bases from J; junction bases left unmatched: 15. The germline V gene encodes CDR1 MDHEN and CDR2 SYDVKM. The length of the CDR3 is 19 residues. The CDR3 reads CASSPGQGVINNSGNTIYF. CDR3 in DNA: TGTGCCAGCAGCCCGGGACAGGGAGTGATTAATAACTCTGGAAACACCATATATTTT.

The chain uses TRBV28 and TRBJ1-1, with a tentative D call TRBD1 (6 bases). Trimming left V 11 bases short and J 2 bases short, with 15 bases between. Germline V CDR1 and CDR2: MDHEN, SYDVKM. The CDR3 covers 13 residues. CDR3 bases: TGTGCCTTAGGTGACAGGCAAAACACTGAAGCTTTCTTT. Its translation is CALGDRQNTEAFF.

The V gene is TRBV27, the J gene TRBJ2-5; TRBD2 agrees at 8 bases. Germline CDR1 reads MNHEY; CDR2 reads SMNVEV (reference sequence). Losses at the gene ends were 5 bases for V and 4 bases for J; bases not matched to a gene: 9. CDR3 length: 15 amino acids. The CDR3 sequence is CASSTRTSMRETQYF. Written as DNA, the CDR3 is TGTGCCAGCAGTACCCGGACTAGCATGAGAGAGACCCAGTACTTC.

V is TRBV5-4 and J is TRBJ1-1; possible D gene TRBD1, 6 bases. CDR1 is SGHNT and CDR2 is YYREEE in the germline V gene (reference sequence). Trimming removed 4 bases from V and 0 bases from J, with 13 bases in between. The CDR3 runs 15 residues. The CDR3 bases are TGTGCCAGCAGCGGGGGGGCCCTTATGAACACTGAAGCTTTCTTT. This sequence encodes CASSGGALMNTEAFF.

V and J are TRBV6-1 and TRBJ1-1; D is uncertain. There are 13 residues in the CDR3. Germline CDR1 and CDR2: MNHNS and SASEGT. Trimming removed 6 bases from V and 0 bases from J, with 8 bases in between. The chain's CDR3 is CASREGLNTEAFF. The DNA of the CDR3 is TGTGCCAGCAGGGAGGGCCTGAACACTGAAGCTTTCTTT.

This chain uses TRBV5-6 with TRBJ2-5; TRBD2 might be the D (7 bases). V was shortened by 5 bases and J by 5 bases, with 13 bases between the two germline ends. Germline V gives CDR1 SGHDT, CDR2 YYEEEE. This CDR3 comprises 13 residues. CDR3 sequence reads: CASRRGGEETQYF. The DNA of the CDR3 is TGTGCCAGCAGGAGAGGGGGGGAGGAGACCCAGTACTTC.

This rearrangement joins TRBV27 to TRBJ2-1; D is perhaps TRBD2 (7 bases). Trimming pared 3 bases from V and 7 bases from J, leaving 16 bases between. Germline V gene lookup returns CDR1 MNHEY and CDR2 SMNVEV (reference sequence). This CDR3 spans 15 amino acids. The CDR3 loop is CASSLGGANQNEQFF. CDR3 DNA sequence: TGTGCCAGCAGTTTGGGGGGGGCCAATCAGAATGAGCAGTTCTTC.

The CDR3: CAWRGDAGRTQYF. CDR3 bases: TGTGCCTGGAGGGGGGACGCGGGGAGAACCCAGTACTTC. The chain uses TRBV30 and TRBJ2-5; perhaps TRBD2 as D (6 bases). V dropped 3 bases and J dropped 8 bases, with 16 bases sitting between them. The CDR3 is made up of 13 amino acids. The germline V gene encodes CDR1 GTSNPN and CDR2 SVGIG (reference sequence).

This chain joins TRBV5-4 and TRBJ2-3; no definite D call. From germline, CDR1 is SGHNT and CDR2 YYREEE (reference sequence). Trimming removed 1 base from V and 3 bases from J, with 6 bases in between. CDR3 length: 13 residues. The CDR3 DNA is TGTGCCAGCAGCTTGCAGGCAACAGATACGCAGTATTTT. Translated, it gives CASSLQATDTQYF.